The clone carrying this T cell receptor (beta chain) was counted at least ten times. The antigen is unknown. Making use of molecular barcodes, quantitative 5'-RACE generated TCR beta libraries. TCRdb called the 5' RACE reads again in MiXCR, with one record for every CDR3 protein. The table has about 510,000 distinct CDR3 sequences, approximately 5% seen once. The record originates from a study of CD8 T cells in ankylosing spondylitis. General study results and limits: Disease-associated clones were reportedly significantly overrepresented in matched ankylosing spondylitis synovial fluid. Among TCR beta sequences, a motif of roughly 8 highly homologous variants appeared characteristic of ankylosing spondylitis blood. There were earlier reports of some motif variants in reactive arthritis synovial fluid and blood.

This CDR3 is built from 15 residues. CDR1 is SGHAT, CDR2 FQNNGV, per germline. Trimming removed 0 bases at V and 0 bases at J, with 6 bases between. The sequence derives from a male donor with ankylosing spondylitis. The chain employs TRBV11-2 and TRBJ1-3; D not resolved. The sequenced sample was blood, either unsorted or a sorted T cell fraction (not recorded which). CDR3 DNA sequence: TGTGCCAGCAGCTTAGAGTCAGCCTCTGGAAACACCATATATTTT. This gives the protein CASSLESASGNTIYF.